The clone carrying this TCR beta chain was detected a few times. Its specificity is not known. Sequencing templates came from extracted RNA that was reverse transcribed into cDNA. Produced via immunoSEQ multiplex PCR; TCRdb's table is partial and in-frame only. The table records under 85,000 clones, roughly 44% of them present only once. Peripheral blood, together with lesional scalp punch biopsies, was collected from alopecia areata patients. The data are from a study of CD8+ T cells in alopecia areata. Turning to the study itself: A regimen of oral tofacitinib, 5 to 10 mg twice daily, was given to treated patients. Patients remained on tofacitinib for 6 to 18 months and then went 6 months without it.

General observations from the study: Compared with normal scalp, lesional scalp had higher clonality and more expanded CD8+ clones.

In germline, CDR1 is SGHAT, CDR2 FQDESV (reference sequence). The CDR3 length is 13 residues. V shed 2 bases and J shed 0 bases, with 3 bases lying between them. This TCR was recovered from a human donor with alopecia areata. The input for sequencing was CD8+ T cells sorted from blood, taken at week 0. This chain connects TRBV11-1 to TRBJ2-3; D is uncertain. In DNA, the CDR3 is TGTGCCAGCAGCTTACATAGCACAGATACGCAGTATTTT. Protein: CASSLHSTDTQYF.